This T cell receptor (beta chain) comes out of a study of vaccination and CD4 T cells after COVID-19. Indicated treatment: approximately 9-day PBMC culture with coronavirus spike peptide pools or control peptides (ViraFEST assay). CD4+ T cells that came from the unexposed donor were collected before the COVID-19 pandemic (2011-2018). An Oncomine TCR Beta short-read assay was used to sequence the DNA from cultured CD4+ T cells. TCRdb reanalysed the PCR reads using MiXCR and keeps one entry per CDR3 protein. Of 8,800 or so distinct CDR3 sequences in the sample, about half are singletons; the top ten hold approximately 15%. As concerns this clonotype: Its antigen is undetermined.

CDR3 length: 16 residues. After removal of 5 bases from V and 3 bases from J, the junction contained 8 bases not matched to a gene. The V gene's germline CDR1 is SNHLY and CDR2 FYNNEI. The sequenced sample was CD4+ T cells from blood, cultured in vitro. The TCR originated in a human donor in good health. This chain uses TRBV2 with TRBJ2-4, with TRBD1 matching 9 bases. CDR3 DNA sequence: TGTGCCAGCAGTCCCTGGACAGGGGTGGGCAAAAACATTCAGTACTTC. Amino acids: CASSPWTGVGKNIQYF.